This T cell receptor (beta chain) comes out of a study of Ad26.COV2.S vaccination and SARS-CoV-2 variants. Study at large: Donor got 5x10^10 or 1x10^11 viral particles of Ad26.COV2.S.

As to treatment: some 20 received Ad26.COV2.S at low or high dose, single or two shots; roughly five received placebo; per-sample allocation not given. Vaccine and placebo recipients were sampled on day 63 after the first injection. V shed 6 bases and J shed 4 bases, with 10 bases lying between them. CDR1 and CDR2 (germline): DFQATT, SNEGSKA (reference sequence). The CDR3 totals 11 residues. Sequencing was performed with immunoSEQ multiplex PCR; in TCRdb, only in-frame clones are kept and a portion is missing. The sample gives about 390,000 clones, 88% of which show up once; about 3.6% is in the top ten.

The TCR was taken from a person aged 18 to 59 who received the Ad26.COV2.S COVID-19 vaccine or a placebo. J is TRBJ2-7 and V is TRBV20-1; weak D call: TRBD2 (6 bases). This specimen was peripheral blood, taken in a trial of Ad26.COV2.S vaccine versus placebo. The CDR3 DNA follows: TGCAGTGCGGAGGGGTTGTACGAGCAGTACTTC. It encodes CSAEGLYEQYF.